This T cell receptor (beta chain) is drawn from a study of blood T cell repertoires in COVID-19 (dated by TCRdb to the early 2020s). Regarding the research as a whole: Collaborator samples came from the United States, Italy and Spain and covered acute and convalescent phases of COVID-19. The material from the prospective study consisted of cDNA or gDNA derived from T cells, B-cell-depleted T cells, or PBMCs. Where available, HLA class I and class II types were obtained from metadata supplied by the sample provider rather than from assay-based typing. A freely available public database, intended as a resource for researchers studying the immune response to SARS-CoV-2, is where the repertoires were released. The dataset comprised deeply sampled blood TCRbeta repertoires from subjects exposed to, actively infected with, or recovered from COVID-19. Sample metadata almost always included a de-identified subject ID, COVID-19 status, age in years and sex. Samples were obtained from the ongoing ImmuneRACE study (first 160 participants) and from roughly 1,300 subjects provided by 6 global collaborators. Study-level results and caveats: Clinical and demographic metadata were provided uncurated, with the amount varying by source and participant.

Turning to this clone: Its antigen is currently not known. One base away there is no much larger clone; base qualities are not given.

The collaborating institutions used their own protocols to collect whole blood in K2EDTA tubes. For TCRbeta analysis, collaborator samples were shipped as frozen whole blood, as isolated PBMCs, or as DNA extracted from either sample type. CDR1 LGHNA and CDR2 YNFKEQ are derived from the germline V gene. The CDR3 starts with the cysteine, ends with the phenylalanine, and has 16 residues. Of all the DNA, just the CDR3 is kept, 48 bases in frame from base 1. From V the trimming removes 0 bases and from J it removes 6 bases, while the gene matches leave 5 bases of the junction unaccounted for. TCRbeta CDR3 regions were amplified from genomic DNA using the immunoSEQ Assay, a bias-controlled multiplex PCR. The study's own analysis went as follows. Within the assay, amplification of reference gene primers was used to estimate how many nucleated cells each sample contained. Sequence reads were collapsed and filtered to measure the absolute abundance of every unique TCRbeta CDR3 rearrangement. For each sample, productive Simpson clonality was calculated as the square root of Simpson's diversity index across productive rearrangements. TCRdb provides this immuneACCESS table in a form limited to in-frame rearrangements. Some clones are lacking; in checked studies, under half of them reflect an unresolved V gene, and why the rest are absent is not known. D and trimming were read from the DNA, whereas the V and J calls and clone size are those reported in that table. The sample contains around 53,000 clones, about 76% of them found a single time. The ten most abundant clones make up around 42% of the sample.

The rearranged segments are TRBV4-2 and TRBJ2-5; 12 junctional bases match TRBD2. The sequencing sample was made of peripheral blood. The sequence came from a man between 65 and 85 years old with active or convalescent COVID-19. CDR3 loop: CASSQDPTSGRQTQYF. In nucleotides, the sequence is TGTGCCAGCAGCCAAGATCCGACTAGCGGGAGACAGACCCAGTACTTC.